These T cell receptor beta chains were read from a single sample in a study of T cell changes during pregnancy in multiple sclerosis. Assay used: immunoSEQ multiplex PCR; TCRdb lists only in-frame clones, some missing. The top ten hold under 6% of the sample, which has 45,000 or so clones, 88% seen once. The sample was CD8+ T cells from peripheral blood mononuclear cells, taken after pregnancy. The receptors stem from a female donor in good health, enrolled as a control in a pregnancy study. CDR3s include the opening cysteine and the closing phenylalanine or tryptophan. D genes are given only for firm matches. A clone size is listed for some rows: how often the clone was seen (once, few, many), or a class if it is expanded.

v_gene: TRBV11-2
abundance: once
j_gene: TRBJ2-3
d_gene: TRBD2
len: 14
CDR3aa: CASSYSGVTDTQYF
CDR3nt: TGTGCCAGCAGCTATAGCGGGGTCACAGATACGCAGTATTTT

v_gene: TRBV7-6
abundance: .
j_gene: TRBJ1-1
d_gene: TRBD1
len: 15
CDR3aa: CASSPGTDMNTEAFF
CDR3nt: TGTGCCAGCAGCCCAGGGACAGACATGAACACTGAAGCTTTCTTT

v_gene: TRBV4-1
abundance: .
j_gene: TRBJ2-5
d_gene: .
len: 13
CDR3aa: CASRGTHEETQYF
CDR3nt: TGCGCCAGCAGAGGGACACACGAGGAGACCCAGTACTTC

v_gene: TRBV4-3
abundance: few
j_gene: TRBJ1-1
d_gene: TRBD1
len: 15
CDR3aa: CASSQGTGSNTEAFF
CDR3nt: TGCGCCAGCAGCCAAGGGACAGGGAGCAACACTGAAGCTTTCTTT

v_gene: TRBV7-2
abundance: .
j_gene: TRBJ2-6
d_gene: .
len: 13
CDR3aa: CASSSTGANVLTF
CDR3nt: TGTGCCAGCAGCTCCACTGGGGCCAACGTCCTGACTTTC

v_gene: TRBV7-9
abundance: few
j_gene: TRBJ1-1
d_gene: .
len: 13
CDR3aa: CASSSGTRYEAFF
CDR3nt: TGTGCCAGCAGCTCGGGGACTCGGTATGAAGCTTTCTTT

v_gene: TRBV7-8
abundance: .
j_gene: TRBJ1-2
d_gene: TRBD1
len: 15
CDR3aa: CASTLSGQANYGYTF
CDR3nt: TGTGCCAGCACCTTATCGGGACAGGCTAACTATGGCTACACCTTC

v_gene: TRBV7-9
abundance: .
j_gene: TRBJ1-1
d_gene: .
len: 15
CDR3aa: CASSPETGWNTEAFF
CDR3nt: TGTGCCAGCAGCCCCGAGACAGGATGGAACACTGAAGCTTTCTTT

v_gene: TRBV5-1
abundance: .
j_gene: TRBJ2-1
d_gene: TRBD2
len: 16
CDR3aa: CASSLEGGGTYNEQFF
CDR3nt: TGCGCCAGCAGCTTGGAAGGCGGGGGGACCTACAATGAGCAGTTCTTC

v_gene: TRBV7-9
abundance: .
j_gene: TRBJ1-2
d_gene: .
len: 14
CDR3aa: CASSRDFVIYGYTF
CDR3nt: TGTGCCAGCAGCCGGGACTTCGTCATCTATGGCTACACCTTC

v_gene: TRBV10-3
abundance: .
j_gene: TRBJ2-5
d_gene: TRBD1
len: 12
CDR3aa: CATRTGGETQYF
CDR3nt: TGTGCCACACGGACAGGGGGAGAGACCCAGTACTTC

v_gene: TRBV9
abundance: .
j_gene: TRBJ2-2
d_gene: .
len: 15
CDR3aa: CASSQGTWSSGELFF
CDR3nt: TGTGCCAGCAGCCAAGGGACATGGTCCTCCGGGGAGCTGTTTTTT

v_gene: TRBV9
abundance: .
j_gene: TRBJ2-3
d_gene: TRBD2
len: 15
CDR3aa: CASGTSGGSTDTQYF
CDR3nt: TGTGCCAGCGGGACTAGCGGGGGGAGCACAGATACGCAGTATTTT

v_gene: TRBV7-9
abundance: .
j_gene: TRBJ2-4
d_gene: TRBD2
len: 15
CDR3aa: CASSLAGDGRDIQYF
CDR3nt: TGTGCCAGCAGCTTAGCTGGGGACGGGAGGGACATTCAGTACTTC

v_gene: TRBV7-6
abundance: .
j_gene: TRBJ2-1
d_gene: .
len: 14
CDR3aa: CASSLALSGDEQFF
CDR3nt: TGTGCCAGCAGCTTAGCACTCTCGGGAGATGAGCAGTTCTTC

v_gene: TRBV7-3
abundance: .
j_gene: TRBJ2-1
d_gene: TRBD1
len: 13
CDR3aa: CASSSDRGDEQFF
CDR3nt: TGTGCCAGCAGCTCGGACAGGGGAGATGAGCAGTTCTTC

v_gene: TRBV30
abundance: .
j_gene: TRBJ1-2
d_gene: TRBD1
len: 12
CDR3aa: CAWSWDSYGYTF
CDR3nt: TGTGCCTGGAGTTGGGACAGTTATGGCTACACCTTC

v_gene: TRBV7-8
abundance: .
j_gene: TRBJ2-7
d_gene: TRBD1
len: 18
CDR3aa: CASSLGAGTGPTPYEQYF
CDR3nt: TGTGCCAGCAGCTTAGGTGCCGGGACAGGGCCCACCCCCTACGAGCAGTACTTC

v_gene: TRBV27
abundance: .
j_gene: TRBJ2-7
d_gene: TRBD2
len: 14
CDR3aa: CASGAIAGGYEQYF
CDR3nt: TGTGCCAGCGGAGCTATTGCGGGGGGCTACGAGCAGTACTTC

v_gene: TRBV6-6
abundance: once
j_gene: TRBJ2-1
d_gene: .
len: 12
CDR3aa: CASRTGVNEQFF
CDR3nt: TGTGCCAGCAGGACGGGTGTTAATGAGCAGTTCTTC

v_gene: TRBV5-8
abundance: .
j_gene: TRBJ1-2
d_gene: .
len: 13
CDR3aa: CASGSWGTEGYTF
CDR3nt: TGTGCCAGCGGGTCCTGGGGCACCGAGGGCTACACCTTC

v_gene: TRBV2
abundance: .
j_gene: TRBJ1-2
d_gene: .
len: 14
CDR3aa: CASSDPRGGYGYTF
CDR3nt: TGTGCCAGCAGTGATCCGAGAGGCGGATATGGCTACACCTTC

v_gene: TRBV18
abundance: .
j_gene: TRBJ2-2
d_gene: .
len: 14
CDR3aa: CASSLSGFPGELFF
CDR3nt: TGTGCCAGCTCACTCTCAGGGTTTCCCGGGGAGCTGTTTTTT

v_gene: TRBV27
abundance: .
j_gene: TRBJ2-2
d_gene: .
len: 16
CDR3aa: CASSKLRDTSTGELFF
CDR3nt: TGTGCCAGCAGTAAACTCCGGGACACCTCCACCGGGGAGCTGTTTTTT

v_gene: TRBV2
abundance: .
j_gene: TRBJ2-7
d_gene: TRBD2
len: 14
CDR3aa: CASSDGLASLEQYF
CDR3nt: TGTGCCAGCAGTGATGGACTAGCGTCCCTCGAGCAGTACTTC

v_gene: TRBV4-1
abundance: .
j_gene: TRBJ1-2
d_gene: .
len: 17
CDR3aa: CASSQDPIGGYNYGYTF
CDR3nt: TGCGCCAGCAGCCAAGATCCAATCGGGGGTTATAACTATGGCTACACCTTC

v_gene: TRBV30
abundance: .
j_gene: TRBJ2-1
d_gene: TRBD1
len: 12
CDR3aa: CAWNKQGNEQFF
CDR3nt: TGTGCCTGGAATAAACAGGGGAATGAGCAGTTCTTC

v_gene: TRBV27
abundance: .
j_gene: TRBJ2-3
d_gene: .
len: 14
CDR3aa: CASSLSGATDTQYF
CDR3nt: TGTGCCAGCAGTTTATCGGGGGCCACAGATACGCAGTATTTT

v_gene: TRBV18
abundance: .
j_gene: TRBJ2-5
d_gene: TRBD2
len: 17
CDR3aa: CASSPLAGGTVQETQYF
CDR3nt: TGTGCCAGCTCACCACTAGCGGGGGGGACCGTCCAAGAGACCCAGTACTTC

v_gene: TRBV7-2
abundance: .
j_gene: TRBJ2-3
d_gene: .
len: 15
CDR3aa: CASSLTTYSTDTQYF
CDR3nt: TGTGCCAGCAGCCTGACTACCTATAGCACAGATACGCAGTATTTT